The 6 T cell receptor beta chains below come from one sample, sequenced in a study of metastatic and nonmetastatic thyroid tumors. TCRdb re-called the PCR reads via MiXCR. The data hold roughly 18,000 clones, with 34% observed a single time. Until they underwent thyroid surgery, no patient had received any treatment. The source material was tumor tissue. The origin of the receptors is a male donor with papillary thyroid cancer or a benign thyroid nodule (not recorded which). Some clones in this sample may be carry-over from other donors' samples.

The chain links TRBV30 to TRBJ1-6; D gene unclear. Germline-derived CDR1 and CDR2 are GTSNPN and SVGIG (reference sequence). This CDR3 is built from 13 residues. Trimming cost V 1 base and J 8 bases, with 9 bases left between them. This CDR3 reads CAWSGGIDSPLHF. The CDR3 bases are TGTGCCTGGAGTGGGGGTATTGATTCACCCCTCCACTTT. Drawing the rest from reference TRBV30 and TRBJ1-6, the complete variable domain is SQTIHQWPATLVQPVGSPLSLECTVEGTSNPNLYWYRQAAGRGLQLLFYSVGIGQISSEVPQNLSASRPQDRQFILSSKKLLLSDSGFYLCAWSGGIDSPLHFGNGTRLTVT.

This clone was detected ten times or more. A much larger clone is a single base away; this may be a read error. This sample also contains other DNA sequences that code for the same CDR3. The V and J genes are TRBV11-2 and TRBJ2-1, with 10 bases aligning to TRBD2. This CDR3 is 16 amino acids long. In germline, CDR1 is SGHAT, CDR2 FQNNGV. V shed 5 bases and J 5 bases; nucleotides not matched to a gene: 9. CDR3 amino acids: CASSPGGTSGNNEQFF. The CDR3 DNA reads TGTGCCAGCAGCCCGGGGGGTACTAGCGGGAACAATGAGCAGTTCTTC.

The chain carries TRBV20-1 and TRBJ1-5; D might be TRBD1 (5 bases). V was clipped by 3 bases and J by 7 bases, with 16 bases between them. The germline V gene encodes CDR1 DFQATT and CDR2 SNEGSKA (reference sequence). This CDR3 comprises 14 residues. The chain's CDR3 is CSARGDGGGQPQHF. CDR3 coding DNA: TGCAGTGCTAGGGGGGACGGGGGTGGCCAGCCCCAGCATTTT.

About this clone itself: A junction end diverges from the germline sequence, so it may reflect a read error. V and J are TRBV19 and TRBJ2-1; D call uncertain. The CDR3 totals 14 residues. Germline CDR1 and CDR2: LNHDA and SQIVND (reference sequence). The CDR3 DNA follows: TGTGCCAGTGGGGTCGCGAGCTCCTACGATGAGCAGTTCTTC. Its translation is CASGVASSYDEQFF.

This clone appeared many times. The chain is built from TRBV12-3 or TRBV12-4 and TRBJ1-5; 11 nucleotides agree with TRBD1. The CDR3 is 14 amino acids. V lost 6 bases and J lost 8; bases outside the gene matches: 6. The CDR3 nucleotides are TGTGCCAGCAGCCATGGGACAGGGGGGAAGCCCCAGCATTTT. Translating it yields CASSHGTGGKPQHF.

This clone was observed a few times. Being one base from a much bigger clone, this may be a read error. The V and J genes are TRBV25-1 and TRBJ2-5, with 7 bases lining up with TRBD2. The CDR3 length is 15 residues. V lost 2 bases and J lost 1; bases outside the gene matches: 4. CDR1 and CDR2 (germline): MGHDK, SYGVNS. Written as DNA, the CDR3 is TGTGCCAGCAGTGAACCAACTAGCGTCCAAGAGACCCAGTACTTC. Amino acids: CASSEPTSVQETQYF. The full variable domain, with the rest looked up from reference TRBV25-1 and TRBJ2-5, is EADIYQTPRYLVIGTGKKITLECSQTMGHDKMYWYQQDPGMELHLIHYSYGVNSTEKGDLSSESTVSRIRTEHFPLTLESARPSHTSQYLCASSEPTSVQETQYFGPGTRLLVL.